Here is one T cell receptor beta chain with its context. The antigen is unknown. This sample was included in a study of blood T cells in healthy people across ages. Primers used in a second PCR of roughly 6 to 11 cycles were a sample-barcoded 5' primer and a J-beta primer mix. Sequencing recovered at least 3 million CDR3-containing paired-end reads from each sample. Each CDR3 protein gets one entry after TCRdb re-called the 5' RACE reads with MiXCR. The sample has 1.5 million to 2 million distinct CDR3 sequences; about 28% are singletons. General study results and limits: In older individuals, TCR beta diversity per million T cells was lower, falling roughly linearly with age.

This sequence was found in a woman aged 25 to 45 in good health. The sample was blood.

The CDR3 bases are TGTGCCACCAGCGAACAGGGGAGGTTGAATTCACCCCTCCACTTT. Translated: CATSEQGRLNSPLHF. The V gene is TRBV28, the J gene TRBJ1-6, with 7 bases that match TRBD1. This CDR3 is 15 amino acids long. Losses at the gene ends were 10 bases for V and 7 bases for J; bases not matched to a gene: 13. CDR1 and CDR2 (germline): MDHEN, SYDVKM.